One sample yielded the 26 T cell receptor beta chains listed below, sequenced in a study of cytomegalovirus exposure and HLA in healthy donors. With 60 Vbeta and 13 Jbeta primers, the PCR was carried out. Assay used: immunoSEQ multiplex PCR; TCRdb lists only in-frame clones, some missing. The profile shows roughly 100,000 clones, roughly 78% of them singletons. The material sequenced was PBMCs. These receptors originate from a woman aged 40 to 49 in good health and CMV-seronegative.

V is TRBV5-1 and J is TRBJ1-1; TRBD1 agrees at 11 bases. J was trimmed by 7 bases and V by 4 bases; bases with no gene match: 9. Germline CDR1 and CDR2: SGHRS and YFSETQ. This CDR3 has 15 residues. In DNA, the CDR3 is TGCGCCAGCAGCCCAGGGACAGGGGGGAGAGGTGAAGCTTTCTTT. Translated, it gives CASSPGTGGRGEAFF.

The chain's CDR3 is CASSLGGSSYNEQFF. Written as DNA, the CDR3 is TGTGCCAGCAGTTTAGGCGGGAGCTCCTACAATGAGCAGTTCTTC. The chain recombines TRBV27 with TRBJ2-1; 7 bases agree with TRBD2. V lost 2 bases to trimming and J lost 0 bases; unmatched junction nucleotides: 1. The CDR3 length is 15 residues. From germline, CDR1 is MNHEY and CDR2 SMNVEV (reference sequence).

DNA for the CDR3: TGTGCCAGCAGCCTGACAGGGAGCAATCAGCCCCAGCATTTT. Translated: CASSLTGSNQPQHF. The chain employs TRBV27 and TRBJ1-5; 7 positions match TRBD1. J gave up 1 base and V 6 bases, and 3 bases lay outside the gene matches. Per the germline V gene, CDR1 is MNHEY and CDR2 is SMNVEV (reference sequence). CDR3 length: 14 residues.

The chain combines TRBV28 with TRBJ1-2, with a weak D call TRBD1 (5 bases). Trimming stripped 5 bases from V and 4 bases from J, with 8 bases between. The CDR3 runs 12 residues. Germline V gene lookup returns CDR1 MDHEN and CDR2 SYDVKM. Here the CDR3 DNA reads TGTGCCAGCAGTCAGGGCCGCTATGGCTACACCTTC. Amino acids: CASSQGRYGYTF.

V and J are TRBV7-2 and TRBJ1-1; D gene unclear. Between the trimmed V and J ends, which lost 1 base and 5 bases, there was a span of 8 bases. Germline V gives CDR1 SGHTA, CDR2 FQGNSA. The CDR3 runs 13 residues. CDR3 nucleotides: TGTGCCAGCAGCTTAGGAGTATCTACTGAAGCTTTCTTT. Translation: CASSLGVSTEAFF.

V gene TRBV2 combines with J gene TRBJ1-1; D is uncertain. The V end lost 8 bases, the J end lost 1 base, and 14 bases lay between the germline ends. Germline V gene data show CDR1 as SNHLY and CDR2 as FYNNEI. The CDR3 consists of 14 residues. CDR3: CASLPSSGNTEAFF. The CDR3 nucleotides are TGTGCCAGCTTACCAAGTTCGGGGAACACTGAAGCTTTCTTT.

This rearrangement joins TRBV19 to TRBJ1-5, with TRBD1 matching over 7 bases. CDR3 length: 14 amino acids. V dropped 6 bases and J dropped 3; count of bases not matched to a gene: 5. Germline CDR1 and CDR2: LNHDA and SQIVND (reference sequence). CDR3 sequence reads: CASRTGTVNQPQHF. As DNA, the CDR3 is TGTGCCAGTAGGACCGGGACAGTCAATCAGCCCCAGCATTTT.

This clone was detected only a few times. This chain uses TRBV5-1 with TRBJ1-1; 8 nucleotides line up with TRBD1. V lost 3 bases to trimming and J lost 4 bases; unmatched junction nucleotides: 5. CDR3 length: 14 amino acids. CDR1 is SGHRS and CDR2 is YFSETQ in the germline V gene. The CDR3 DNA reads TGCGCCAGCAGCTCGATCGACAGGGGCACTGAAGCTTTCTTT. Translated, it gives CASSSIDRGTEAFF.

The chain is built from TRBV7-2 and TRBJ2-7; 8 bases match TRBD1. CDR1 and CDR2 from the germline V gene are SGHTA and FQGNSA. The CDR3 loop spans 14 amino acids. V lost 5 bases and J lost 4; bases outside the gene matches: 7. CDR3 loop: CASSMTGVHYEQYF. CDR3 DNA sequence: TGTGCCAGCAGCATGACAGGGGTTCATTACGAGCAGTACTTC.

This chain uses TRBV5-1 with TRBJ2-7, with no clear D. The germline V gene has CDR1 SGHRS and CDR2 YFSETQ. Trimming stripped 1 base from V and 5 bases from J, with 16 bases between. There are 15 residues in the CDR3. The CDR3 DNA sequence: TGCGCCAGCAGCTTGAGTCTGGCCCCTCAAGACGAGCAGTACTTC. Translating gives CASSLSLAPQDEQYF. The full variable domain, with the rest looked up from reference TRBV5-1 and TRBJ2-7, is KAGVTQTPRYLIKTRGQQVTLSCSPISGHRSVSWYQQTPGQGLQFLFEYFSETQRNKGNFPGRFSGRQFSNSRSEMNVSTLELGDSALYLCASSLSLAPQDEQYFGPGTRLTVT.

This clone turned up a few times. This rearrangement joins TRBV11-2 to TRBJ2-2; the D gene is possibly TRBD2 (6 bases). V dropped 2 bases and J dropped 6 bases, with 7 bases sitting between them. Germline CDR1 SGHAT, CDR2 FQNNGV. The CDR3 is made up of 13 amino acids. This CDR3 reads CASSLPGAGELFF. In nucleotides, the CDR3 is TGTGCCAGCAGCTTACCGGGGGCCGGGGAGCTGTTTTTT.

The chain has TRBV29-1 and TRBJ2-3; 10 bases fit TRBD2. V gave up 7 bases and J gave up 5 bases; unmatched junction bases: 6. Germline values: CDR1 SQVTM, CDR2 ANQGSEA. The CDR3 consists of 13 residues. The CDR3 sequence: CSAELAGRDTQYF. For the CDR3, the DNA is TGCAGCGCCGAACTAGCGGGAAGAGATACGCAGTATTTT.

The CDR3 coding sequence is TGTGCCAGTAGTTTTAGCGGGAGGGCCGATGAGCAGTTCTTC. Its translation: CASSFSGRADEQFF. The rearrangement joins TRBV19 to TRBJ2-1; 11 bases fit TRBD2. V was pared by 5 bases and J by 8 bases, with 5 bases of the junction left unmatched. The CDR3 consists of 14 residues. Germline CDR1 and CDR2: LNHDA and SQIVND (reference sequence).

This clone occurred a few times. This chain uses TRBV27 with TRBJ2-7; possible D gene TRBD2, 6 bases. CDR1 is MNHEY, CDR2 SMNVEV, per germline (reference sequence). The CDR3 totals 14 residues. Between the trimmed V and J ends, which lost 8 bases and 1 base, there was a span of 15 bases. In DNA, the CDR3 is TGTGCCAGCCGCTCGGCTAGCGTTTCCTACGAGCAGTACTTC. It encodes CASRSASVSYEQYF.

For this clone: The conserved closing phenylalanine or tryptophan is absent in this CDR3, likely reflecting a read error. The J gene is TRBJ1-1, the V gene TRBV6-6; D ambiguous. The CDR3 loop spans 13 amino acids. Germline V gene lookup returns CDR1 MNHNY and CDR2 SVGAGI (reference sequence). With 6 bases removed from V and 7 bases from J, the gap between germline ends came to 15 bases. The CDR3 coding sequence is TGTGCCAGCAGCTCCACCTGGAGTAGTGAAGCTTTCCTT. Translated: CASSSTWSSEAFL.

There are a few counts of this clone. The CDR3: CASSFSWGGYNEQFF. The CDR3 region has the DNA TGTGCCAGCAGCTTTAGCTGGGGGGGATACAATGAGCAGTTCTTC. The chain uses TRBV5-6 and TRBJ2-1; 7 bases are a match to TRBD2. V dropped 2 bases and J dropped 4; count of bases not matched to a gene: 6. The CDR3 has 15 residues. The germline CDR1 and CDR2 sequences are SGHDT and YYEEEE.

The chain combines TRBV14 with TRBJ1-1; D is uncertain. Germline values: CDR1 SGHDN, CDR2 FVKESK. This CDR3 region has 13 residues. V was pared by 4 bases and J by 0 bases, with 6 bases between. The DNA for the CDR3 is TGTGCCAGCAGCCTACAGATGAACACTGAAGCTTTCTTT. Translating gives CASSLQMNTEAFF.

The count of this clone is one. This chain's CDR3 is CASRASWTDTQYF. The CDR3, as DNA: TGTGCCAGCAGAGCGTCCTGGACAGATACGCAGTATTTT. J is TRBJ2-3 and V is TRBV5-4; no definite D call. V lost 5 bases, J lost 3 bases, and 10 bases lay in between. This CDR3 has 13 residues. The germline V gene has CDR1 SGHNT and CDR2 YYREEE (reference sequence).

The chain uses TRBV6-1 and TRBJ2-5, with D hard to call. V was cut by 3 bases and J by 9 bases, with 5 bases left in between. CDR1 and CDR2 (germline): MNHNS, SASEGT. This CDR3 is built from 10 residues. The CDR3 region has the DNA TGTGCCAGCAGTGAGACTCCCCAGTACTTC. Translated, it gives CASSETPQYF.

The V and J genes are TRBV5-4 and TRBJ2-2; TRBD2 aligns across 11 bases. This CDR3 contains 16 residues. Trimming removed 4 bases from V and 6 bases from J; junction bases left unmatched: 8. Germline V gene data show CDR1 as SGHNT and CDR2 as YYREEE (reference sequence). The CDR3, as DNA: TGTGCCAGCAGCCCCCGTAGCGGGAGGGCCCCCGGGGAGCTGTTTTTT. This sequence encodes CASSPRSGRAPGELFF.

The chain links TRBV7-9 to TRBJ1-2; D uncertain. CDR3 length: 15 amino acids. Germline CDR1 SEHNR, CDR2 FQNEAQ (reference sequence). V was trimmed by 4 bases and J by 3 bases, leaving 15 bases between them. The CDR3 DNA reads TGTGCCAGCAGCTGGTCAGGCGCCTACCACTATGGCTACACCTTC. Residues: CASSWSGAYHYGYTF.

The sample holds one count of this clone. This chain links TRBV5-6 with TRBJ2-4, with no clear D. Germline-derived CDR1 and CDR2 are SGHDT and YYEEEE. Trimming took 7 bases from V and 0 from J, leaving 17 bases between them. The length of the CDR3 is 16 residues. The CDR3 DNA reads TGTGCCAGCGGTGATACCACGGGTCTAGCCAAAAACATTCAGTACTTC. Its translation is CASGDTTGLAKNIQYF.

The count of this clone is one. This chain links TRBV6-1 with TRBJ2-7, with no clear D. The CDR3 contains 13 residues. Germline CDR1 is MNHNS and CDR2 is SASEGT. Trimming cost V 0 bases and J 5 bases, with 8 bases left between them. The CDR3 DNA sequence: TGTGCCAGCAGTGAAGCGCGAGTCCACGAGCAGTACTTC. It encodes CASSEARVHEQYF.

The chain uses TRBV4-1 and TRBJ2-1; 9 bases align to TRBD1. CDR1 MGHRA and CDR2 YSYEKL come from the germline V gene. The CDR3 extends over 18 amino acids. Trimming took 4 bases from V and 2 from J; bases not matched to a gene: 12. The CDR3 is CASSPKSLGDRAYNEQFF. DNA for the CDR3: TGCGCCAGCAGCCCCAAGTCTTTGGGGGACAGGGCCTACAATGAGCAGTTCTTC.

The chain employs TRBV2 and TRBJ1-1; D perhaps matches TRBD1 (5 bases). Germline CDR1 SNHLY, CDR2 FYNNEI. The length of the CDR3 is 17 residues. V was trimmed by 8 bases and J by 4 bases, leaving 26 bases between them. CDR3 DNA: TGTGCCAGCCGGTACTGGGGGGAGGGCCCTATGGGCACTGAAGCTTTCTTT. Translated, it gives CASRYWGEGPMGTEAFF. Variable domain in full (rest from reference TRBV2 and TRBJ1-1): EPEVTQTPSHQVTQMGQEVILRCVPISNHLYFYWYRQILGQKVEFLVSFYNNEISEKSEIFDDQFSVERPDGSNFTLKIRSTKLEDSAMYFCASRYWGEGPMGTEAFFGQGTRLTVV.

This clone has a single count. This sequence joins TRBV4-3 and TRBJ2-1; no clear D gene. V dropped 0 bases and J dropped 9 bases, with 24 bases sitting between them. The germline CDR1 and CDR2 sequences are LGHNA and YSLEER. This CDR3 comprises 18 residues. For the CDR3, the DNA is TGCGCCAGCAGCCAAGATCTCGCCGTTCCGGGTTCGCGGCGTGAGCAGTTCTTC. It encodes CASSQDLAVPGSRREQFF.